The present TCR beta chain was sequenced within a study of T cells in pancreatic ductal adenocarcinoma. Findings of the study overall: No significant tumor-blood clonality difference; means were about 0.1 and 0.07. Tumor samples had fewer productive templates and about 8-fold fewer unique clonotypes than blood. The resected pancreatic cancer cohort was biased toward the minority with early-stage disease. Tumors hold more CD45RO+ effector T cells, which may bias toward lower diversity.

No neoadjuvant therapy was given to the selected pancreatic ductal adenocarcinoma patients before their surgery. The method was immunoSEQ multiplex PCR; TCRdb's version includes in-frame clones alone and lacks a portion of them. The table includes around 31,000 clones, roughly nine tenths detected once. The germline V gene has CDR1 SGHDN and CDR2 FVKESK. CDR3 size: 13 residues. The ends were cut back, 4 bases at V and 10 bases at J, with 14 bases in the middle. In its sample, this clone was seen a few times. No antigen is known for it. The sample taken for sequencing was PBMCs. The V gene is TRBV14, the J gene TRBJ2-1, with D hard to call. The sequence was collected from a human donor with pancreatic ductal adenocarcinoma. DNA for the CDR3: TGTGCCAGCAGCCCGCGACTGAATTGGGAGCAGTTCTTC. Translation gives CASSPRLNWEQFF.